What follows is one TCR beta chain and its context. No antigen is known for it. Base qualities are not at hand, and no much larger clone is one base apart. This specimen belongs to a study of graft-versus-host responses after intestinal transplantation (dated by TCRdb to the early 2020s). In terms of the full investigation: The transplants that recipients got were multivisceral, liver-intestinal, or isolated intestinal. Donor T cell macrochimerism was defined as a peak of at least 4% donor T cells among recipient peripheral blood mononuclear cells. After intestinal transplantation, graft-versus-host and host-versus-graft alloreactive T cell clones in the graft, circulation and bone marrow were tracked using bulk TCR-beta CDR3 sequencing. Anti-thymocyte globulin induction was given to all recipients, followed by maintenance tacrolimus and steroids for approximately three years. The cohort enrolled 20 to 30 intestinal transplant recipients, one of whom was a retransplant, and a few patients without pretransplant specimens were excluded. Instead of going to the commercial service, samples from three later patients were sequenced in-house on an Illumina MiSeq and processed with MiXCR. Alloreactive clones were identified by sequencing pre-transplant mixed lymphocyte reaction products and comparing them with unstimulated pre-transplant donor and recipient T cells.

Broader findings and caveats from the paper: High GvH to HvG T cell clonal ratios were observed in the allografts of patients with donor T cell macrochimerism. GvH clones turned up in recipient bone marrow, with some appearing earlier in ileal mucosa or blood, a pattern consistent with an intestinal mucosal origin. The relatively low number and heterogeneity of intestinal transplant patients limited the conclusions. Peak levels of circulating GvH clones were associated with declines in HvG clones early after transplant.

Library construction relied on the immunoSEQ multiplex PCR assay. For most patients, high-throughput TCR-beta CDR3 sequencing of genomic DNA was performed by Adaptive Biotechnologies. Per the authors' processing: TCR sequencing data were retrieved from Adaptive's ImmunoSEQ software for 15 to 20 patients, whereas three other patients were processed with MiXCR and VDJtools. Because the origin of CDR3 nucleotide sequences shared between donor and recipient could not be assigned, those sequences were removed. Alloreactive clones required at least 2-fold expansion over unstimulated cells and minimum CFSE-low frequency of 0.002% (template counts) or 0.001% (read counts). Clones were considered mappable if detected in sequenced pre-transplant spleen, lymph node, or MLR CFSE-low populations of the donor or recipient. Cumulative frequency of alloreactive clones was calculated as a percentage of all sequences weighted by copy number. In its TCRdb copy, this immuneACCESS table keeps in-frame sequences only and misses some clones. Where compared with another copy, unresolved V genes explain less than half of these, and the others have no known cause. The V and J calls and the clone size are those of that table, but D and trimming were determined from the DNA. This sample comprises about 19,000 clones, roughly 72% of them detected only once. The ten largest account for 8% of the sample.

To isolate intraepithelial and lamina propria lymphocytes from graft specimens, dithiothreitol, EDTA incubations and collagenase D digestion were used. Bulk TCR-beta sequencing was performed on serial intestinal graft biopsy specimens collected as late as 600 days after transplant. Reading from cysteine to phenylalanine, the CDR3 counts 14 amino acids. The entry retains the CDR3 DNA only, 42 bases that are in frame from base 1. The germline V gene encodes CDR1 SGHTA and CDR2 FQGNSA. Relative to germline, V is 8 bases shorter and J is 0 bases shorter, with 12 bases between their ends. This specimen was ileum tissue, taken approximately 3 weeks after intestinal transplant. This chain is built from TRBV7-2 and TRBJ2-3; TRBD2 could be the D gene, as 6 bases match. This sequence was found in a human patient who received an intestinal transplant, so some T cells may come from the graft donor. DNA sequence: TGTGCCAGCCGCAAGCGGGCTAGCACAGATACGCAGTATTTT. Its protein product is CASRKRASTDTQYF.